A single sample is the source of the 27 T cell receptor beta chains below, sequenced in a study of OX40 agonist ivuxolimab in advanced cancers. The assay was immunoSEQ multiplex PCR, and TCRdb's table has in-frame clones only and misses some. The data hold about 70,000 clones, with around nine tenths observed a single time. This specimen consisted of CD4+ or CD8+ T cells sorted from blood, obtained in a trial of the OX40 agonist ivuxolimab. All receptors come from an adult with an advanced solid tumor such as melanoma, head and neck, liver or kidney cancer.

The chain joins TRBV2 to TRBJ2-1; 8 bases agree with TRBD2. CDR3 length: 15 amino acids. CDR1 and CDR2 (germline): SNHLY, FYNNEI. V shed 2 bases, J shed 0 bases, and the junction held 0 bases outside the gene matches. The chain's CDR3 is CASSESGGSYNEQFF. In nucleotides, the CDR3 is TGTGCCAGCAGTGAAAGCGGGGGCTCCTACAATGAGCAGTTCTTC.

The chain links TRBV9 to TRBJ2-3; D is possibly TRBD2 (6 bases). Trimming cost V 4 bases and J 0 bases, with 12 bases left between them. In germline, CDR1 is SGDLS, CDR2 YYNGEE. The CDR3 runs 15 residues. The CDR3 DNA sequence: TGTGCCAGCAGCATGGGACTTCTTAGCACAGATACGCAGTATTTT. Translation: CASSMGLLSTDTQYF.

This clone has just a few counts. CDR3 protein: CASSSGLGYTF. CDR3 nucleotide sequence: TGTGCCAGCAGCTCGGGGCTCGGCTACACCTTC. V is TRBV11-2 and J is TRBJ1-2; maybe TRBD1 (5 bases). Trimming took 4 bases from V and 8 from J, leaving 8 bases between them. The CDR3 loop spans 11 amino acids. CDR1 is SGHAT, CDR2 FQNNGV, per germline.

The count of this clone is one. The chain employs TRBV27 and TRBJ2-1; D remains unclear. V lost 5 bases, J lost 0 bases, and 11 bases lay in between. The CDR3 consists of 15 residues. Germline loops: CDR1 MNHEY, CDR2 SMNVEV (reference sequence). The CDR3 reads CASSISLSSYNEQFF. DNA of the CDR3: TGTGCCAGCAGTATTTCATTAAGCTCCTACAATGAGCAGTTCTTC.

CDR3 residues: CASSERLKISDTQYF. CDR3 DNA: TGTGCCAGCAGTGAACGATTGAAGATTTCAGATACGCAGTATTTT. The chain recombines TRBV6-1 with TRBJ2-3; D not certain. V lost 2 bases, J lost 4 bases, and 13 bases lay in between. Germline V lookup: CDR1 MNHNS, CDR2 SASEGT. This CDR3 region has 15 residues.

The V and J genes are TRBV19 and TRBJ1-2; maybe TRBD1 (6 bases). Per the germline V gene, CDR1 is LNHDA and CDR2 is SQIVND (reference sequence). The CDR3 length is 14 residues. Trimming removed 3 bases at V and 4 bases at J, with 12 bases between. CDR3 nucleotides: TGTGCCAGTAGTATGGGGGGCGCCGGCTATGGCTACACCTTC. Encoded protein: CASSMGGAGYGYTF.

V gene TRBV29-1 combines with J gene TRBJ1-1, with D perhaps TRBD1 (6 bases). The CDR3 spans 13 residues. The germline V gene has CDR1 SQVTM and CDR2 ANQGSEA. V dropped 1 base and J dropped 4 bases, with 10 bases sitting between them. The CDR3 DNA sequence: TGCAGCGTTGAAGGCGGGGGGCCCACTGAAGCTTTCTTT. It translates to CSVEGGGPTEAFF.

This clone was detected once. This CDR3 is CASSLGTGVSQPQHF. DNA for the CDR3: TGTGCCAGCAGCCTGGGGACAGGGGTAAGTCAGCCCCAGCATTTT. The chain couples TRBV7-2 to TRBJ1-5, with TRBD1 matching 10 bases. With V trimmed by 5 bases and J by 6 bases, 7 bases remained unmatched. Germline CDR1 reads SGHTA; CDR2 reads FQGNSA. The CDR3 totals 15 residues.

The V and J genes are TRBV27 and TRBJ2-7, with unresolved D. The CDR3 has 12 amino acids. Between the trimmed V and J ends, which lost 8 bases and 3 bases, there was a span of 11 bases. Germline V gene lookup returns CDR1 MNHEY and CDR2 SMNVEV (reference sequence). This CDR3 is CASGSPDYEQYF. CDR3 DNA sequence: TGTGCCAGCGGCTCCCCGGACTACGAGCAGTACTTC.

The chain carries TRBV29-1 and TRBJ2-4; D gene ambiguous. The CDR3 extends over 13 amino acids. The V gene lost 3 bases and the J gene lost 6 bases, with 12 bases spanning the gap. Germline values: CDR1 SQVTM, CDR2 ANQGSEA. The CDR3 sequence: CSVDGVSTNIQYF. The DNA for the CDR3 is TGCAGCGTTGATGGGGTCTCCACAAACATTCAGTACTTC.

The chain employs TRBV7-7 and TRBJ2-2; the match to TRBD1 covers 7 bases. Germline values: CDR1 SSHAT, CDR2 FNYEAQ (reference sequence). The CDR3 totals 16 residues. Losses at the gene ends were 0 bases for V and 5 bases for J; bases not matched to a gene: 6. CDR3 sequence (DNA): TGTGCCAGCAGCTTAGCGGGGACAGACATAACCGGGGAGCTGTTTTTT. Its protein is CASSLAGTDITGELFF.

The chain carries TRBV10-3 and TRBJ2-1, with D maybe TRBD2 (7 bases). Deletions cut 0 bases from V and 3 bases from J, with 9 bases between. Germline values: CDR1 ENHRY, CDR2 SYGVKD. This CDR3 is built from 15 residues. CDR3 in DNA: TGTGCCATCAGTGAGTCGAGGGGGGGCTACAATGAGCAGTTCTTC. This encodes CAISESRGGYNEQFF.

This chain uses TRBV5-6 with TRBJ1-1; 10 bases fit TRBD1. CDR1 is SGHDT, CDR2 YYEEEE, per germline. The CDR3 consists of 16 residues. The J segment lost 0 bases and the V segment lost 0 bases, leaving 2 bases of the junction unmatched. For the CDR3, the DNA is TGTGCCAGCAGCTTGGGGGGACAGGGGATGAACACTGAAGCTTTCTTT. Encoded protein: CASSLGGQGMNTEAFF.

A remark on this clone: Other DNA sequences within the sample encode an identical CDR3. As DNA, the CDR3 is TGTGCCAGCAGCCCCAGACAGGGTACCTACGAGCAGTACTTC. It encodes CASSPRQGTYEQYF. This chain joins TRBV7-6 and TRBJ2-7; 7 nucleotides align to TRBD1. V gave up 5 bases and J gave up 2 bases; unmatched junction bases: 6. The CDR3 has 14 amino acids. Germline V gene lookup returns CDR1 SGHVS and CDR2 FNYEAQ. Using reference TRBV7-6 and TRBJ2-7 for the parts outside the CDR3, the full variable domain is GAGVSQSPRYKVTKRGQDVALRCDPISGHVSLYWYRQALGQGPEFLTYFNYEAQQDKSGLPNDRFSAERPEGSISTLTIQRTEQRDSAMYRCASSPRQGTYEQYFGPGTRLTVT.

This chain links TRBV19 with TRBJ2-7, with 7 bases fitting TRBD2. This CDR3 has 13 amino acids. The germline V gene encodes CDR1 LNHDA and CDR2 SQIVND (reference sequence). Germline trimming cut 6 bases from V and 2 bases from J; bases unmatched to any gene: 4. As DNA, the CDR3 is TGTGCCAGTAGCCCCGGGAGGACCTACGAGCAGTACTTC. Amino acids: CASSPGRTYEQYF.

The CDR3 coding sequence is TGCGCCAGCAGGGGGGACAGCTCCTACGAGCAGTACTTC. Residues: CASRGDSSYEQYF. The chain uses TRBV5-1 and TRBJ2-7; 7 bases are a match to TRBD1. The CDR3 loop spans 13 amino acids. Trimming cost V 5 bases and J 0 bases; bases outside gene matches: 2. CDR1 SGHRS and CDR2 YFSETQ come from the germline V gene.

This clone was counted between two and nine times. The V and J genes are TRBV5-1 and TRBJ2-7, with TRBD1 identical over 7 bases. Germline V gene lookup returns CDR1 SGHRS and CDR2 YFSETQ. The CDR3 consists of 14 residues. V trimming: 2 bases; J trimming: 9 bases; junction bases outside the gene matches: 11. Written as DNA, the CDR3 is TGCGCCAGCAGCTTAACCGACGTTGGGACAGCGCAGTACTTC. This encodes CASSLTDVGTAQYF.

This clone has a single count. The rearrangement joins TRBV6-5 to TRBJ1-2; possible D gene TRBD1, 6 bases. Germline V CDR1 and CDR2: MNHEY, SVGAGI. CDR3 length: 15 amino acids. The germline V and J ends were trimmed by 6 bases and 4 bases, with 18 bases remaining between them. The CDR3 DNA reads TGTGCCAGCAGCCCCGGCGCTGGGGGCATCTATGGCTACACCTTC. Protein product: CASSPGAGGIYGYTF.

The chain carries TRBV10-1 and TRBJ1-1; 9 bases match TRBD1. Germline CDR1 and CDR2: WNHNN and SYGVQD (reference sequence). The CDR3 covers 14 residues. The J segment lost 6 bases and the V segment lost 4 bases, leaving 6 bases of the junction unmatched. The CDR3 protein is CASSADRGSAEAFF. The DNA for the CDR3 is TGCGCCAGCAGTGCGGACAGGGGTTCAGCTGAAGCTTTCTTT.

The CDR3 DNA reads as TGTGCCAGTAGTAAGGGGGCCACTGAAGCTTTCTTT. This codes for CASSKGATEAFF. The V and J genes are TRBV19 and TRBJ1-1; TRBD1 aligns across 7 bases. The CDR3 runs 12 residues. The germline V gene has CDR1 LNHDA and CDR2 SQIVND (reference sequence). J was trimmed by 4 bases and V by 4 bases; bases with no gene match: 0.

The CDR3 region is CASSQDRARGLTDTQYF. Here the CDR3 DNA reads TGTGCCAGCAGCCAAGATAGAGCGCGGGGGCTCACAGATACGCAGTATTTT. The chain links TRBV4-2 to TRBJ2-3; TRBD2 is a possible D gene (7 bases). V was clipped by 0 bases and J by 2 bases, with 15 bases between them. Germline CDR1 and CDR2: LGHNA and YNFKEQ. This CDR3 comprises 17 residues.

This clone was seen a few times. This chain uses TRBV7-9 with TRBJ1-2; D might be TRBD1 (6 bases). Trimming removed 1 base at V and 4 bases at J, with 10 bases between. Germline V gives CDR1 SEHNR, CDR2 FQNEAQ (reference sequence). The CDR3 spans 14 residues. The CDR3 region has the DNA TGTGCCAGCAGCTTAGAGGCCAGGGGCTATGGCTACACCTTC. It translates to CASSLEARGYGYTF.

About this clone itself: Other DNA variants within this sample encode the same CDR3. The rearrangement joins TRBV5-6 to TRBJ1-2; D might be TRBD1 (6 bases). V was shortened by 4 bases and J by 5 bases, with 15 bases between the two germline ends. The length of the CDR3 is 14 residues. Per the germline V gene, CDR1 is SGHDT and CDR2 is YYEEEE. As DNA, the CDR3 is TGTGCCAGCAGCGTGTGGGGGGCTGGGTATGGCTACACCTTC. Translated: CASSVWGAGYGYTF.

The CDR3 is CASSPWTEIFGTDTQYF. CDR3 nucleotide sequence: TGTGCCAGCAGCCCATGGACCGAGATCTTCGGCACAGATACGCAGTATTTT. The chain carries TRBV5-4 and TRBJ2-3; D call uncertain. Germline lookup yields CDR1 SGHNT and CDR2 YYREEE (reference sequence). Trimming took 4 bases from V and 1 from J, leaving 19 bases between them. The CDR3 spans 17 residues.

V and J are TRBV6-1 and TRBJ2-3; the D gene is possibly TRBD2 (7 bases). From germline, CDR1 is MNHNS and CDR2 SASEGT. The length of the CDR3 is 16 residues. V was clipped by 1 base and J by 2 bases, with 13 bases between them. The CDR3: CASSEGVRGLTDTQYF. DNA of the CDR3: TGTGCCAGCAGTGAAGGGGTGCGGGGGCTCACAGATACGCAGTATTTT.

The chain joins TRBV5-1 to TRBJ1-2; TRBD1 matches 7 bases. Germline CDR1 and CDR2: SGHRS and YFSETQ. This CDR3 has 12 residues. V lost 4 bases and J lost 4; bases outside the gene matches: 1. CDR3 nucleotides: TGCGCCAGCAGCGGGGACAGCTATGGCTACACCTTC. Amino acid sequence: CASSGDSYGYTF.

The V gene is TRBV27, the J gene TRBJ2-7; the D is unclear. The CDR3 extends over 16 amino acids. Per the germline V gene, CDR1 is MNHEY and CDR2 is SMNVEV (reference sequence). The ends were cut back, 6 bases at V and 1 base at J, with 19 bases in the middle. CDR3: CASSFSIGKLSYEQYF. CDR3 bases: TGTGCCAGCAGCTTCAGTATAGGCAAACTTTCCTACGAGCAGTACTTC.